This TCR beta chain derives from a study of blood T cell repertoires in COVID-19. On the study more broadly: From the United States, Italy and Spain came samples of acute and convalescent COVID-19. T cells, B-cell-depleted T cells, or PBMCs supplied cDNA or gDNA.

V lost 2 bases, J lost 5 bases, and 10 bases lay in between. The V gene's germline CDR1 is MNHEY and CDR2 SMNVEV (reference sequence). The CDR3 contains 14 residues. Profiled with immunoSEQ multiplex PCR; TCRdb holds only in-frame clones, not every one. The sample has 200,000 to 300,000 clones; around nine tenths are singletons. Adults between about 18 and 89 years of age took part from under 30 US areas. Cohort placement rested on clinical history that participants reported themselves. The receptor was derived from a woman under 30 who had recovered from COVID-19. The chain employs TRBV27 and TRBJ2-1; unclear D gene. What was sequenced was PBMCs or T cells enriched from blood (not recorded which). The CDR3 DNA sequence: TGTGCCAGCAGTTTAATTTATGGGCACAATGAGCAGTTCTTC. Amino acid sequence: CASSLIYGHNEQFF.